The next 2 T cell receptor beta chains were all read from a single sample in a study of cytomegalovirus exposure and HLA in healthy donors. Amplification used 60 Vbeta primers and 13 Jbeta primers. The protocol was immunoSEQ multiplex PCR, while the TCRdb copy is restricted to in-frame clones and leaves out a portion. The profile shows 90,000 to 120,000 clones, about 74% of them singletons. The specimen sequenced was PBMCs. All receptors come from a woman aged 18-30 years in good health and CMV-seropositive.

V is TRBV7-9 and J is TRBJ2-1; D is perhaps TRBD2 (6 bases). The V gene lost 5 bases and the J gene lost 4 bases, with 12 bases spanning the gap. In germline, CDR1 is SEHNR, CDR2 FQNEAQ (reference sequence). The CDR3 runs 14 residues. The DNA for the CDR3 is TGTGCCAGCAGCGGTAGCGGTTCTTACAATGAGCAGTTCTTC. Amino acids: CASSGSGSYNEQFF.

The gene calls are TRBV27 and TRBJ1-1; D not resolved. Per germline, CDR1 MNHEY and CDR2 SMNVEV (reference sequence). The CDR3 runs 14 residues. Trimming removed 3 bases from V and 1 base from J, with 9 bases in between. The CDR3 here is CASSFGQPNTEAFF. DNA for the CDR3: TGTGCCAGCAGTTTTGGGCAGCCGAACACTGAAGCTTTCTTT.